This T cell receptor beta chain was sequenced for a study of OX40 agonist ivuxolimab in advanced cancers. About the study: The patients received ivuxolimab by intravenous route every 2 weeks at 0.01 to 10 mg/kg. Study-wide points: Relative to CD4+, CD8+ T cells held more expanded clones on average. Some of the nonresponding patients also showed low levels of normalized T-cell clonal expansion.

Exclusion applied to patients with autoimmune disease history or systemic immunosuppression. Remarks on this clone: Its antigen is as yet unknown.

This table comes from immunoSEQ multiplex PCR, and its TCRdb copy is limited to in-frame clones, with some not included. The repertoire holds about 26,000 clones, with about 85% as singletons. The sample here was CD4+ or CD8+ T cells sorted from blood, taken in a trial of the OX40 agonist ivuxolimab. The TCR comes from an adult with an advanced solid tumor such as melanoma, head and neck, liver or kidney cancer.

The CDR3 nucleotides read TGTGCCAGCAGTGAATCAGGGGCCCTTAATGAAAAACTGTTTTTT. Amino acids: CASSESGALNEKLFF. The chain links TRBV25-1 to TRBJ1-4, with D possibly matching TRBD1 (6 bases). Germline lookup yields CDR1 MGHDK and CDR2 SYGVNS. This CDR3 spans 15 amino acids. The ends were cut back, 1 base at V and 4 bases at J, with 10 bases in the middle.